What follows are 5 T cell receptor beta chains derived from one specimen sequenced in a study of early T cells in non-severe SARS-CoV-2 infection. TCRdb reprocessed the 5' RACE reads with MiXCR, giving one entry per CDR3 protein. Here the sample spans tens of thousands of distinct CDR3 sequences, 5.7% being singletons. The sequenced sample was whole blood, obtained at baseline. The source of these receptors is an adult who was a healthcare worker with PCR-confirmed SARS-CoV-2 infection or an uninfected control (not recorded which).

This clonotype occurred a few times. The V and J genes are TRBV6-2 or TRBV6-3 and TRBJ2-1; D ambiguous. V lost 2 bases to trimming and J lost 8 bases, with 4 bases between them. This CDR3 has 11 amino acids. Germline loops: CDR1 MNHEY, CDR2 SVGEGT. As DNA, the CDR3 is TGTGCCAGCAGTTACCCTGATGAGCAGTTCTTC. Protein product: CASSYPDEQFF.

This clonotype has just a few counts. The genes are TRBV12-3 or TRBV12-4 and TRBJ2-1; perhaps TRBD2 as D (6 bases). CDR3 length: 16 residues. The V gene lost 4 bases and the J gene lost 0 bases, with 13 bases spanning the gap. CDR3 sequence reads: CASSWGVAPSYNEQFF. Written as DNA, the CDR3 is TGTGCCAGCAGTTGGGGGGTAGCCCCCTCCTACAATGAGCAGTTCTTC.

This clonotype was counted at least ten times. The V call is TRBV7-8, the J call TRBJ2-6; no reliable D call. CDR1 is SGHVS, CDR2 FQNEAQ, per germline. The germline V and J ends were trimmed by 6 bases and 1 base, with 10 bases remaining between them. The CDR3 has 15 residues. The CDR3 loop is CASSGTNSGANVLTF. CDR3 nucleotide sequence: TGTGCCAGCAGTGGCACCAATTCTGGGGCCAACGTCCTGACTTTC.

The chain recombines TRBV2 with TRBJ2-1; 10 nucleotides align to TRBD1. Looked up from germline, CDR1 is SNHLY and CDR2 is FYNNEI. This CDR3 spans 14 amino acids. Trimming removed 6 bases from V and 7 bases from J; junction bases left unmatched: 6. In DNA, the CDR3 is TGTGCCAGCAGGCGGGACAGGGGAGGTAATGAGCAGTTCTTC. This sequence encodes CASRRDRGGNEQFF.

This clonotype was found many times. The J gene is TRBJ2-1, the V gene TRBV9; no clear D. The CDR3 contains 14 residues. V was clipped by 2 bases and J by 4 bases, with 10 bases between them. Per germline, CDR1 SGDLS and CDR2 YYNGEE. The CDR3 region is CASSVGMRYNEQFF. The CDR3 region has the DNA TGTGCCAGCAGCGTGGGGATGAGGTACAATGAGCAGTTCTTC.